Here is one TCR beta chain with its context. As yet, its antigen is unknown. TCRdb reprocessed the 5' RACE reads via MiXCR and lists one record per CDR3 protein. The table includes hundreds of thousands of distinct CDR3 sequences, about 14% detected once. This specimen belongs to a study of T cells after yellow fever vaccination. Study-wide results and caveats: Clonotypes shared by both compartments, CD4 and CD8, made up a small share. Contamination of FACS-sorted repertoires by abundant clonotypes from the bulk population could occur. Faster peaking, at day 5 versus 15, marked a secondary response that was weaker. Post-booster repertoires contained most primary-vaccination clones again (about 95% CD4, roughly 91% CD8).

V was pared by 5 bases and J by 8 bases, with 16 bases between. Germline CDR1 reads SGHTA; CDR2 reads FQGNSA. The CDR3 consists of 14 residues. This chain joins TRBV7-2 and TRBJ2-4; the D gene could be TRBD1 or TRBD2 (5 bases each). The sample in question was PBMCs, obtained on the day of the yellow fever booster vaccination. The sequence was obtained from a man between 25 and 39 years old who received the YFV17D yellow fever vaccine. The CDR3 sequence is CASSPGTTNYIQYF. CDR3 in DNA: TGTGCCAGCAGCCCAGGGACGACCAACTACATTCAGTACTTC.